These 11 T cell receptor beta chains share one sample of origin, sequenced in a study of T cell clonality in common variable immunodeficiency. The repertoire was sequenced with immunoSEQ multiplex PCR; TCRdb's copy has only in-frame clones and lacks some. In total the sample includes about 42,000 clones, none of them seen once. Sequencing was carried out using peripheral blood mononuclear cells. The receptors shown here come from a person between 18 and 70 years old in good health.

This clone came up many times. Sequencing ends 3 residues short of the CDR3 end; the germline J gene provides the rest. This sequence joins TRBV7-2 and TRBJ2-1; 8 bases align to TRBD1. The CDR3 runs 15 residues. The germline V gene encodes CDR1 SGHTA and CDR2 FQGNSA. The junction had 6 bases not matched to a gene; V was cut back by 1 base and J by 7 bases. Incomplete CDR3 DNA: TGTGCCAGCAGCTTAGTAGGGGGGACAGGAAATGAG. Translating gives CASSLVGGTGNE. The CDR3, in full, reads CASSLVGGTGNEQFF.

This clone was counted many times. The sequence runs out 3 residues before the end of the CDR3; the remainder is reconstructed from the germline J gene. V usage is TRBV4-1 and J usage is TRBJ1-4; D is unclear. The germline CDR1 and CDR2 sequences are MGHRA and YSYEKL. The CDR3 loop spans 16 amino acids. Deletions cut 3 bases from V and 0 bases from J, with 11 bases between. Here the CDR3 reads CASSHQNTATNEKLFF. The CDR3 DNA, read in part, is TGCGCCAGCAGCCACCAAAATACAGCAACTAATGAAAAA.

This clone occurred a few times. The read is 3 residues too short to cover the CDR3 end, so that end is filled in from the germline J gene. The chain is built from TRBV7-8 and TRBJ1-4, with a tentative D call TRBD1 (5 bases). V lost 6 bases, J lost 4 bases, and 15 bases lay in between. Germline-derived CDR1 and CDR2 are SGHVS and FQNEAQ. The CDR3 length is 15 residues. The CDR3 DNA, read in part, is TGTGCCAGCAGATTGACCGCGGGGGATAATGAAAAA. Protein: CASRLTAGDNEK. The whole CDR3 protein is CASRLTAGDNEKLFF.

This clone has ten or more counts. CDR3 sequence: CASRAQRVGAFF. The sequenced CDR3 bases are TGTGCCAGTAGAGCTCAAAGGGTCGGA. V is TRBV7-2 and J is TRBJ1-1; D gene uncertain. The read gets to within 3 residues of the CDR3 end, and the germline J gene fills in the rest. There are 12 residues in the CDR3. Germline CDR1 and CDR2: SGHTA and FQGNSA.

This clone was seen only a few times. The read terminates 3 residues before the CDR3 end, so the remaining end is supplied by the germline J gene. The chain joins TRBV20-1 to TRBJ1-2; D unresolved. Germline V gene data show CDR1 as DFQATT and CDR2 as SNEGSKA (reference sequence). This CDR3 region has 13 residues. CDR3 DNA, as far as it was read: TGCAGTGCTAGCGGTAGGGTATACAATGAC. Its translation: CSASGRVYND. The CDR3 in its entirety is CSASGRVYNDYTF.

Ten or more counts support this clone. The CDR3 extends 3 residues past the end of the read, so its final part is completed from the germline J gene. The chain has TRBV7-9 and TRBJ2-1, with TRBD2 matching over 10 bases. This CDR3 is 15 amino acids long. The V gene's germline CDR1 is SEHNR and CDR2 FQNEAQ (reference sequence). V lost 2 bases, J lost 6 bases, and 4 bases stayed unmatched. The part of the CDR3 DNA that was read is TGTGCCAGCAGCTTAAGTCTAGCGGGAGTCAATGAG. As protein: CASSLSLAGVNE. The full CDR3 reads CASSLSLAGVNEQFF. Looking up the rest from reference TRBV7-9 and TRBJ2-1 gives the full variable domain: DTGVSQNPRHKITKRGQNVTFRCDPISEHNRLYWYRQTLGQGPEFLTYFQNEAQLEKSRLLSDRFSAERPKGSFSTLEIQRTEQGDSAMYLCASSLSLAGVNEQFFGPGTRLTVL.

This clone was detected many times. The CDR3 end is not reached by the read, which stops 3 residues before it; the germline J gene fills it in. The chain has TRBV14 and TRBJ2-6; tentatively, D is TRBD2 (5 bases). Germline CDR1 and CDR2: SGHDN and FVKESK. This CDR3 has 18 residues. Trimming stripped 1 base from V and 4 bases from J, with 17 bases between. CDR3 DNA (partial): TGTGCCAGCAGCCAAGCCTTCGGGGTTTCACCCGGGGCCAACGTC. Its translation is CASSQAFGVSPGANV. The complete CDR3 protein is CASSQAFGVSPGANVLTF.

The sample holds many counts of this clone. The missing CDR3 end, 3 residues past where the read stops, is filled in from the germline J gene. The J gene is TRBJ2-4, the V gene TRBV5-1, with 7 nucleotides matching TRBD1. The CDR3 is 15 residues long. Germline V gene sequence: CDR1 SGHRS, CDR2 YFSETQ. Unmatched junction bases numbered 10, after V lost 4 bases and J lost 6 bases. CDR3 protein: CASSINLGQLNIQYF. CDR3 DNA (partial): TGCGCCAGCAGCATAAACCTGGGACAGTTAAACATT.

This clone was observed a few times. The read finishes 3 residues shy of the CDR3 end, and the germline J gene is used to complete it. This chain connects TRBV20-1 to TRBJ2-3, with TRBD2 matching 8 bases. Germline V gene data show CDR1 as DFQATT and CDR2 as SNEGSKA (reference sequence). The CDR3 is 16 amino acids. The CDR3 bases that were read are TGCAGTGCTAGAGATACTAGCGGTGCTTTCTTGGAGACG. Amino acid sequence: CSARDTSGAFLET. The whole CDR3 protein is CSARDTSGAFLETQYF.

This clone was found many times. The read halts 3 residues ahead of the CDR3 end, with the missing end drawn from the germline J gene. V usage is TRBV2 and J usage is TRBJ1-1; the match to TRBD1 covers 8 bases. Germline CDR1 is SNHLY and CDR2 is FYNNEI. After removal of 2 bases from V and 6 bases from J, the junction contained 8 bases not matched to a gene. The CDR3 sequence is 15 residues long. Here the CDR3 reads CASSESRQGAAEAFF. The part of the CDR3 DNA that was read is TGTGCCAGCAGTGAAAGTCGGCAGGGGGCTGCTGAA.

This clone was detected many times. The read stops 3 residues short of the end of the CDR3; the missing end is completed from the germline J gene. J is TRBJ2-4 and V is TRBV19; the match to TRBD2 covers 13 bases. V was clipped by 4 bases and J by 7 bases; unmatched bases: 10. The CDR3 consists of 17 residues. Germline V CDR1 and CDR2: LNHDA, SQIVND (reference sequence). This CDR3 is CASSKSGGTSGKNIQYF. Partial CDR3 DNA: TGTGCCAGTAGTAAGTCAGGGGGGACTAGCGGGAAGAACATT.